What follows is one T cell receptor (beta chain) and its context. This entry belongs to a study of CD8 T cells in Susac syndrome. Germline CDR1 DFQATT, CDR2 SNEGSKA (reference sequence). CDR3 length: 13 residues. Trimming pared 6 bases from V and 3 bases from J, leaving 15 bases between. The RNA input was roughly 0.45 to 1 ug, and it was reverse transcribed with random hexamers. TCRdb re-called the immunoSEQ multiplex PCR reads through MiXCR, storing one row per CDR3 protein. The sample records 200,000 or so distinct CDR3 sequences, approximately 94% being singletons. The sample consisted of CD4+ T cells from PBMCs. J is TRBJ2-7 and V is TRBV20-1, with D perhaps TRBD2 (6 bases). The receptor was isolated from a human donor with multiple sclerosis. The CDR3 here is CSASRGTNYEQYF. For the CDR3, the DNA is TGCAGTGCGTCACGGGGGACCAACTACGAGCAGTACTTC.